This T cell receptor beta chain was profiled in a study of cytomegalovirus exposure and HLA in healthy donors. Overall study findings and caveats: Compared with the roughly 670-donor mean, an Asian-associated ancestry cluster reportedly had fewer N-insertions, according to a later analysis. A later analysis showed TCR association rates differing by HLA locus, peaking at DRB1 and lowest at HLA-C.

Remarks on this clone: Its antigen is currently unknown.

Germline V lookup: CDR1 LNHDA, CDR2 SQIVND (reference sequence). The CDR3 extends over 14 amino acids. V gave up 5 bases and J gave up 3 bases, with 13 bases separating them. Vbeta (60) and Jbeta (13) primers were used in the PCR. Assay used: immunoSEQ multiplex PCR; TCRdb lists only in-frame clones, some missing. This table holds approximately 190,000 clones, approximately 84% found once. The sample consisted of PBMCs. The clonotype comes from a woman in her thirties in good health and CMV-seropositive. This rearrangement joins TRBV19 to TRBJ1-2; possibly TRBD1 for D (6 bases). In DNA, the CDR3 is TGTGCCAGTAGTGCAGGGGAAGTTTACTATGGCTACACCTTC. This encodes CASSAGEVYYGYTF.